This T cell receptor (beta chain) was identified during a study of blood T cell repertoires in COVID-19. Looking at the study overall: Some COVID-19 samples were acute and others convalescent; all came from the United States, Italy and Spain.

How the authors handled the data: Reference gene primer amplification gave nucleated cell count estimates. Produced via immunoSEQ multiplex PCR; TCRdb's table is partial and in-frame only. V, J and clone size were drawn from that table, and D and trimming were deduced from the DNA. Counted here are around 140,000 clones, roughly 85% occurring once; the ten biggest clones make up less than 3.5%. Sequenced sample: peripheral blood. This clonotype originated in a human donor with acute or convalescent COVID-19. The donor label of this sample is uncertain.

The CDR3 DNA sequence: TGTGCCAGCAGCGAAACCGGGACAGGGGCCAGGAACACTGAAGCTTTCTTT. Residues: CASSETGTGARNTEAFF. J is TRBJ1-1 and V is TRBV7-9, with 10 bases aligning to TRBD1. CDR1 is SEHNR, CDR2 FQNEAQ, per germline (reference sequence). This CDR3 has 17 residues. The junction had 10 bases not matched to a gene; V was cut back by 5 bases and J by 1 base.